Below are 15 T cell receptor beta chains sequenced from a single sample in a study of T cell repertoires in cytomegalovirus infection. TCRdb recomputed calls from the reads with MiXCR, one row per CDR3 protein. The table shows some 320,000 distinct CDR3 sequences, with over 7.5% occurring only once. Source material: PBMCs. The receptors originated from a human donor in good health (CMV status not recorded). Some clones in this sample may be carry-over from other donors' samples.

This clonotype has just a few counts. The chain uses TRBV25-1 and TRBJ1-5; a possible D gene is TRBD1 (6 bases). V was trimmed by 2 bases and J by 9 bases, leaving 14 bases between them. Per the germline V gene, CDR1 is MGHDK and CDR2 is SYGVNS. CDR3 length: 14 residues. Here the CDR3 reads CASSERTDGWPQHF. In nucleotides, the CDR3 is TGTGCCAGCAGTGAACGGACAGACGGGTGGCCCCAGCATTTT.

In regard to this clonotype: A clone one base away is much larger, so this may be a read error. The chain recombines TRBV6-2 or TRBV6-3 with TRBJ1-5; 8 nucleotides agree with TRBD1. The CDR3 contains 15 residues. V lost 7 bases, J lost 7 bases, and 12 bases stayed unmatched. The germline gives CDR1 MNHEY, CDR2 SVGEGT. CDR3 region: CASKLLDRVSQPQHF. The CDR3, as DNA: TGTGCCAGCAAACTCTTGGACAGGGTGAGCCAGCCCCAGCATTTT.

This clonotype has ten or more counts. The V gene is TRBV7-8, the J gene TRBJ2-1, with 12 bases matching TRBD2. Trimming at V came to 5 bases and at J to 7 bases, leaving 3 bases not matched to a gene. This CDR3 has 14 amino acids. From germline, CDR1 is SGHVS and CDR2 FQNEAQ. The CDR3 is CASSTGTSGNEQFF. In DNA form, the CDR3 reads TGTGCCAGCAGCACGGGGACTAGCGGGAATGAGCAGTTCTTC.

This chain joins TRBV19 and TRBJ2-1; the match to TRBD1 covers 9 bases. Looked up from germline, CDR1 is LNHDA and CDR2 is SQIVND (reference sequence). Unmatched junction bases numbered 10, after V lost 6 bases and J lost 7 bases. CDR3 length equals 15 residues. CDR3 bases: TGTGCCAGTAGCGAAACTGGACAGGGGAGGAATGAGCAGTTCTTC. This sequence encodes CASSETGQGRNEQFF.

This clonotype was recorded at least ten times. CDR3 loop: CASRVGRGGTNEQFF. In nucleotides, the CDR3 is TGTGCCAGCAGGGTGGGGCGGGGGGGCACCAATGAGCAGTTCTTC. This sequence joins TRBV7-2 and TRBJ2-1, with 9 bases identical to TRBD2. The germline V gene encodes CDR1 SGHTA and CDR2 FQGNSA. This CDR3 spans 15 amino acids. Trimming removed 6 bases from V and 6 bases from J; junction bases left unmatched: 9.

This clonotype has just a few counts. J is TRBJ2-3 and V is TRBV7-4; TRBD1 might be the D (6 bases). CDR1 is SGHVT, CDR2 SQSDAQ, per germline. The V gene lost 4 bases and the J gene lost 3 bases, with 14 bases spanning the gap. The CDR3 extends over 15 amino acids. The CDR3 loop reads CASSSIGQGTDTQYF. For the CDR3, the DNA is TGTGCCAGCAGCTCTATAGGGCAGGGGACAGATACGCAGTATTTT.

The CDR3: CASYRTLNEKLFF. Here the CDR3 DNA reads TGTGCCAGCTACAGGACTCTTAATGAAAAACTGTTTTTT. The J gene is TRBJ1-4, the V gene TRBV2; possibly TRBD1 for D (5 bases). V was clipped by 8 bases and J by 4 bases, with 11 bases between them. The germline gives CDR1 SNHLY, CDR2 FYNNEI. The CDR3 is 13 amino acids. Drawing the rest from reference TRBV2 and TRBJ1-4, the complete variable domain is EPEVTQTPSHQVTQMGQEVILRCVPISNHLYFYWYRQILGQKVEFLVSFYNNEISEKSEIFDDQFSVERPDGSNFTLKIRSTKLEDSAMYFCASYRTLNEKLFFGSGTQLSVL.

The J gene is TRBJ2-7, the V gene TRBV12-3 or TRBV12-4; D unclear. The CDR3 is 14 amino acids. V was cut by 5 bases and J by 3 bases, with 14 bases left in between. Here the CDR3 DNA reads TGTGCCAGCAGTCGCGACTTAGCCAGCTACGAGCAGTACTTC. Translating it yields CASSRDLASYEQYF.

The chain combines TRBV7-9 with TRBJ2-1; TRBD2 is a possible D gene (6 bases). The germline V gene has CDR1 SEHNR and CDR2 FQNEAQ (reference sequence). V lost 4 bases and J 7 bases, leaving 8 bases between the germline ends. This CDR3 is built from 12 residues. CDR3 DNA sequence: TGTGCCAGCAGCTACGGGAGTAATGAGCAGTTCTTC. The encoded protein is CASSYGSNEQFF.

This clonotype has at least ten counts. The chain uses TRBV7-2 and TRBJ1-5; D is undetermined. Germline V gene sequence: CDR1 SGHTA, CDR2 FQGNSA. The CDR3 loop spans 15 amino acids. V was trimmed by 5 bases and J by 2 bases, leaving 13 bases between them. The CDR3 here is CASSHSRGRNQPQHF. DNA for the CDR3: TGTGCCAGCAGCCATAGCCGGGGTCGCAATCAGCCCCAGCATTTT.

The sample holds many counts of this clonotype. V usage is TRBV6-2 or TRBV6-3 and J usage is TRBJ2-1, with 14 bases that match TRBD2. The V gene end was trimmed by 0 bases and the J gene end by 4 bases; junction bases not matched to a gene: 17. The CDR3 consists of 22 residues. CDR1 and CDR2 from the germline V gene are MNHEY and SVGEGT. The CDR3 sequence is CASSYSTDGLAGGKVRYNEQFF. The DNA of the CDR3 is TGTGCCAGCAGTTACTCGACAGACGGACTAGCGGGAGGAAAGGTTAGGTACAATGAGCAGTTCTTC.

This clonotype occurred many times. This chain uses TRBV7-3 with TRBJ2-7; D might be TRBD1 (7 bases). The length of the CDR3 is 16 residues. Per the germline V gene, CDR1 is SGHTA and CDR2 is FQGTGA. The V end lost 2 bases, the J end lost 2 bases, and 16 bases lay between the germline ends. The DNA of the CDR3 is TGTGCCAGCAGCTTAGGGCAGGGGGGACCTGCCTACGAGCAGTACTTC. Protein sequence: CASSLGQGGPAYEQYF.

This clonotype was seen repeatedly, ten times or more. The rearrangement uses TRBV29-1 and TRBJ1-6; TRBD1 matches 7 bases. CDR3 length: 13 amino acids. J was trimmed by 8 bases and V by 4 bases; bases with no gene match: 5. Germline CDR1 reads SQVTM; CDR2 reads ANQGSEA. Written as DNA, the CDR3 is TGCAGCGTTGGACAGGGAGGTGATTCACCCCTCCACTTT. This codes for CSVGQGGDSPLHF.

At least ten counts were recorded for this clonotype. The chain combines TRBV27 with TRBJ1-5, with 7 bases aligning to TRBD1. This CDR3 is built from 14 residues. Germline CDR1 reads MNHEY; CDR2 reads SMNVEV (reference sequence). J gave up 6 bases and V 8 bases, and 10 bases lay outside the gene matches. In DNA, the CDR3 is TGTGCCAGCGGGGGAAGGGGGCCTGGTCAGCCCCAGCATTTT. Its protein product is CASGGRGPGQPQHF.

In this sample, this clonotype turned up many times. V gene TRBV7-2 combines with J gene TRBJ2-3; 8 bases agree with TRBD1. The CDR3 extends over 18 amino acids. The V segment lost 5 bases and the J segment 2 bases; nucleotides outside the gene matches: 15. The germline gives CDR1 SGHTA, CDR2 FQGNSA. CDR3 DNA sequence: TGTGCCAGCAGCGGACAGGGTCACCTTCTCGGCCCCACAGATACGCAGTATTTT. Residues: CASSGQGHLLGPTDTQYF.